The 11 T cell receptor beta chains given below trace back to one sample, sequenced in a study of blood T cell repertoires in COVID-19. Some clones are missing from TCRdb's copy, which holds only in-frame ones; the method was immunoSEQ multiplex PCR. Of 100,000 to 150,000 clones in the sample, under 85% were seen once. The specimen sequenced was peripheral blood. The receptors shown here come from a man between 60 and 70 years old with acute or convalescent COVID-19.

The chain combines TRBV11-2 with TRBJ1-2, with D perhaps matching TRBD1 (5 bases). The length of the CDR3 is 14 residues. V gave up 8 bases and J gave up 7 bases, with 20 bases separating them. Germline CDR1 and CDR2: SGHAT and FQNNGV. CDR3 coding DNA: TGTGCCAGCGCCCTCGGGCAGGGTTCATTTGGCTACACCTTC. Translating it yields CASALGQGSFGYTF.

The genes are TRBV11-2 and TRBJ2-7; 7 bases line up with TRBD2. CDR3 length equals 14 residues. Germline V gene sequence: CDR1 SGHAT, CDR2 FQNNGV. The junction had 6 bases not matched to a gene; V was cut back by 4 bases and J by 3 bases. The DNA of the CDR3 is TGTGCCAGCAGCTATGAATCGGGGGGCTACGAGCAGTACTTC. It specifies CASSYESGGYEQYF.

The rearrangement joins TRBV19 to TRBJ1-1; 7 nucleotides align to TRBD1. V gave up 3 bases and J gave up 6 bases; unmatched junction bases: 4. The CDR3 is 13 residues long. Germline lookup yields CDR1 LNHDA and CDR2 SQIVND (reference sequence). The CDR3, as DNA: TGTGCCAGTAGTATCAGGGGGTTACCTGAAGCTTTCTTT. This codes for CASSIRGLPEAFF.

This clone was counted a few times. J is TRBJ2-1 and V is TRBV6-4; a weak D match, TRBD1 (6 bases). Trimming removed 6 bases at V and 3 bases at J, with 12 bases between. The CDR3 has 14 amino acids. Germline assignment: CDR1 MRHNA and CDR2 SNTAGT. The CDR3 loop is CASSTGPYYNEQFF. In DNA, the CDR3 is TGTGCCAGCAGCACAGGGCCCTACTACAATGAGCAGTTCTTC.

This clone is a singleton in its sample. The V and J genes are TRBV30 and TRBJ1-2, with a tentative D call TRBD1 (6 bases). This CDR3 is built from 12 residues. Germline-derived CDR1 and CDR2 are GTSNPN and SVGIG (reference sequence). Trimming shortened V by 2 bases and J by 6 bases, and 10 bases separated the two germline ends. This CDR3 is CAWSRTGHGYTF. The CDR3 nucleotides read TGTGCCTGGAGTCGAACAGGGCATGGCTACACCTTC.

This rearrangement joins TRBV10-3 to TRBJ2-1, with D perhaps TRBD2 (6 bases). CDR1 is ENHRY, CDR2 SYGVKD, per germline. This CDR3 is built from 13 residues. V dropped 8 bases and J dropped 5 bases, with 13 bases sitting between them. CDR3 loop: CAIGTVANNEQFF. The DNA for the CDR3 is TGTGCCATCGGGACTGTCGCCAACAATGAGCAGTTCTTC.

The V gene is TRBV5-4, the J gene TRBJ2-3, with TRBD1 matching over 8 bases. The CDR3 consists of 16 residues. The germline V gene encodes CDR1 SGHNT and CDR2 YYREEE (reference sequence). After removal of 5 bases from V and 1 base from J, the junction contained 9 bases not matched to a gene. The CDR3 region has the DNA TGTGCCAGCAGGTTTTCCAGGGGGCTCCGCACAGATACGCAGTATTTT. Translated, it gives CASRFSRGLRTDTQYF.

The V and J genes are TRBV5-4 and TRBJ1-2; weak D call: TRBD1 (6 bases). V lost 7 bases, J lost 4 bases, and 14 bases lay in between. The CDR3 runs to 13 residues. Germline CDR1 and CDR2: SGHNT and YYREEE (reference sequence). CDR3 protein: CASAGAPSYGYTF. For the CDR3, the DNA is TGTGCCAGCGCGGGGGCGCCGAGCTATGGCTACACCTTC. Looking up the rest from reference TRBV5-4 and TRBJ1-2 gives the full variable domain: ETGVTQSPTHLIKTRGQQVTLRCSSQSGHNTVSWYQQALGQGPQFIFQYYREEENGRGNFPPRFSGLQFPNYSSELNVNALELDDSALYLCASAGAPSYGYTFGSGTRLTVV.

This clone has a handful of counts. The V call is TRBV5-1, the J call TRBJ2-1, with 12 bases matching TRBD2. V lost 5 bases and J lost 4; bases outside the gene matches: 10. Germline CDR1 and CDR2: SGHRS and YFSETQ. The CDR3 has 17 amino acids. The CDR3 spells CASRPSLAGGPYNEQFF. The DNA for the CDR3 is TGCGCCAGCAGACCAAGCCTAGCGGGAGGGCCTTACAATGAGCAGTTCTTC.

CDR3 sequence: CAWRVVGVSGELFF. The CDR3 nucleotides read TGTGCCTGGAGGGTGGTCGGGGTTTCCGGGGAGCTGTTTTTT. The V gene is TRBV30, the J gene TRBJ2-2, with D maybe TRBD2 (5 bases). The CDR3 is 14 residues long. CDR1 and CDR2 (germline): GTSNPN, SVGIG (reference sequence). V was cut by 3 bases and J by 6 bases, with 14 bases left in between.

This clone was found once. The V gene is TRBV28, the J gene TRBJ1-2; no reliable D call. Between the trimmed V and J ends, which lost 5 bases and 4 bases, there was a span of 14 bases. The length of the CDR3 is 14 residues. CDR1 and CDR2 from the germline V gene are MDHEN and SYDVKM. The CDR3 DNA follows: TGTGCCAGCAGTCTCCCAGGCCGATCCTATGGCTACACCTTC. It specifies CASSLPGRSYGYTF.